One TCR beta chain is described in this entry. The antigen is not known. These data are taken from a study of shared clonotypes between healthy human individuals. Whole-study results and caveats: Compared with clonotypes that all four donors shared, non-shared clonotypes had lower generation probabilities. Depth of sequencing was expected to influence donor clonotype sharing. Between several donors, naive CD4 clonotypes were shared at a level of about 5%.

The germline CDR1 and CDR2 sequences are KGHSH and LQKENI. V lost 3 bases, J lost 10 bases, and 9 bases lay in between. This CDR3 spans 11 amino acids. Libraries were prepared by immunoSEQ multiplex PCR; TCRdb keeps only in-frame clonotypes and omits some of them. The sample includes millions of clones, about 95% of them seen just once. Naive CD8 populations comprised CD45RO-negative cells positively selected for CCR7, excluding terminally differentiated effector memory CD45RA+ cells. Caucasian adults living in Nashville, Tennessee, provided all samples. The sequence derives from a man between 18 and 35 years old in good health. The sequenced sample was naive CD8+ T cells sorted from blood. The rearrangement joins TRBV18 to TRBJ1-1, with D perhaps TRBD1 (6 bases). This CDR3 is CASSPGGAAFF. CDR3 DNA: TGTGCCAGCTCACCGGGGGGGGCAGCTTTCTTT.